The sequence of this T cell receptor (beta chain) was determined in a study of tumor-infiltrating lymphocytes in localized non-small cell lung cancer. Generated by immunoSEQ multiplex PCR, the TCRdb table keeps only in-frame clones and is missing some. The table lists 13,000 to 15,000 clones, 65% to 75% of them singletons, with approximately 20% in the top ten. Trimming removed 0 bases at V and 0 bases at J, with 14 bases between. The germline CDR1 and CDR2 sequences are LNHNV and YYDKDF (reference sequence). The length of the CDR3 is 18 residues. Sequenced input: uninvolved lung tissue not adjacent to the tumor. This clonotype was sampled from a human donor with non-small cell lung cancer. The rearrangement uses TRBV15 and TRBJ2-2; unclear D gene. The CDR3 region has the DNA TGTGCCACCAGCAGAGATCAGTTAGGTCCTGCGAACACCGGGGAGCTGTTTTTT. Its protein is CATSRDQLGPANTGELFF.